The sequence of this T cell receptor (beta chain) was determined in a study of cytomegalovirus exposure and HLA in healthy donors (TCRdb year 2017). For context, the study as a whole: An earlier analysis of 587 of the donors reported about 280 Gb of sequence data and 95 million to 130 million unique TCR beta sequences obtained from about 170 million T cells. Around 320 gigabases of sequencing data and 78 million or so unique TCR sequences were included in an early release covering roughly 600 HLA-typed donors. Of the approximately 400 genotyped donors, 80% to 90% were placed in the genetic ancestry cluster associated with self-reported Caucasian donors. The aim of the study was to test whether cataloging public T cell receptors could identify signatures of past pathogen exposure. Using immunosequencing, the study profiled T cell repertoires from about 610 subjects and related those repertoires to cytomegalovirus serostatus. Along with the 666-subject first cohort, a separate validation cohort of more than 90 different subjects was used. The study combined high-throughput TCR immunosequencing, statistical association of individual TCRs with disease status, and machine learning to predict cytomegalovirus infection status. A later analysis re-analyzed previously published TCR beta repertoires from about 600 donors and added high-resolution HLA genotyping to study TCR occurrence patterns. The later analysis used no new phenotypic data to find candidate immune exposures, relying instead on TCR beta sequences and their occurrence across donors. An earlier analysis of some 600 of the donors applied high-throughput TCR beta sequencing to assess whether each TCR beta V gene segment acted as functional or pseudogenic. Donor age, sex, ethnicity and CMV serostatus were compiled together with the repertoire data. A later genetic analysis used genome-wide SNP genotypes for 398 of the 666 donors, treating that subset as a discovery cohort. Every repertoire in the discovery cohort had been generated on one and the same sequencing platform. HLA typing covered class I and class II loci at four-digit resolution. The number of typed donors differed by locus: about 629-630 for A, B, C, DRB1 and DQB1; 522 for DQA1; fewer than 610 for DPA1; and 400 to 480 for DPB1. About five DR-DQ haplotypes were treated as single units for association and clustering because of strong linkage in the cohort. Across around 400 genotyped donors of the cohort, an average of about 240,000 unique TCR beta nucleotide sequences per donor were sequenced, and approximately 19% of those sequences were non-productive. Here is what the overall study found, with its caveats: A further reported finding was that TCR beta sequences accurately predicted the HLA-A and HLA-B alleles for most subjects in the first cohort. In a later analysis, around 15,000 TCR beta sequences were associated with specific HLA alleles at a false discovery rate of 0.05. When HLA alleles, especially DR and DQ, strongly co-occurred, TCR associations were difficult to assign to individual alleles. Because counts were too low, around 17 rarely observed V segments, including chromosome 9 orphons, were left out of the earlier analysis of 587 of the donors. In a later genetic analysis, a missense DCLRE1C variant was associated with V-gene and J-gene trimming of TCR beta chains, and the association was replicated in an independent cohort. In a later analysis, TCR association rates were found to vary across HLA loci, with the most associated TCRs seen for DRB1 alleles and the fewest for HLA-C alleles. This cohort had only TCR beta chains sequenced, and the lack of alpha or paired-chain data limited which features could be detected. In vitro tests confirmed that a few of the cytomegalovirus-associated TCR beta chains recognize cytomegalovirus antigens. Some IMGT-functional V segments, including TRBV6-2 and TRBV6-3, could not be told apart with the 87-base-pair reads, so those segments were excluded. A group of highly shared sequence variants was considered likely to be a technical artifact of the sequencing pipeline. Several of the top co-occurrence clusters appeared to be linked to parvovirus B19, influenza, CMV and Epstein-Barr virus, according to a later analysis. According to a later genetic analysis, donors in an Asian-associated ancestry cluster had fewer N-insertions in productive TCRs than the approximately 670-donor mean. It was suggested by the authors that the approach could potentially be generalized to other disease states and immunological phenotypes. Across donors, most TCR sequences were observed very rarely, whereas some public TCRs were present in many individuals. Because HLA typing was unavailable for some donors at each locus, only the typed subset was used in association tests. Immune exposure information for the cohort was limited to CMV serostatus. A later analysis found that HLA-associated TCR beta chains were more clonally expanded and had lower generation probabilities than equally common non-associated chains. Sequencing depth was assumed to be roughly uniform across donors in the presence/absence analyses, though that assumption may not hold. In a later analysis, most CMV-associated TCR beta chains were found to appear HLA-restricted, with HLA associations seemingly driven largely by CMV exposure. In an earlier analysis of about 540 of the donors, most TCR beta V segments were observed in productive rearrangements about 87% or about 30% of the time, broadly matching IMGT annotations. Linkage disequilibrium might explain the correlated functional status among segregating V segments, but an unknown experimental factor could not be excluded. The study listed 170 or so TCR beta chains as associated with cytomegalovirus. In both the original and validation cohorts, the classifier was reported to diagnose cytomegalovirus status with high specificity and sensitivity.

Comment on this clone: What antigen it recognizes has not been identified. The sample holds no much larger clone one base away, and base qualities are not on file.

The cohort consisted of hundreds of healthy bone marrow donors. All cohort members were sampled while nominally healthy, although unrecorded immune exposures were likely present. The donor tested CMV seronegative, placing the donor among the 300 to 400 seronegative members of the cohort. Every donor gave a peripheral blood sample, and the peripheral blood mononuclear cells from that sample were used for TCR beta sequencing. Genomic DNA was extracted from the blood cell samples with the Qiagen DNeasy Blood Extraction Kit. Receptors were amplified or captured by the immunoSEQ multiplex PCR assay. For the multiplex PCR, a mixture combining 60 forward primers for TCR Vbeta segments and 13 reverse primers for TCR Jbeta segments was used. The CDR3 region of rearranged TCR beta genes was amplified from genomic DNA by a multiplex PCR assay. The Illumina HiSeq System was used to sequence the amplified TCR beta libraries as 87-base-pair reads. The source study handled its data this way. A later analysis counted about 80 million unique TCR beta chains across the 670 or so repertoires, and roughly 9.9 million of these chains were shared by at least two donors. To remove PCR and sequencing errors, raw reads were error-corrected and collapsed into unique sequences using a nearest-neighbor algorithm that merged closely related sequences. CDR3 sequences were aligned to IMGT reference sequences to assign V, D and J gene segments. For a sequence to be retained, a match of at least six nucleotides to both a V gene segment and a J gene segment was required. Rearrangements were classified as productive when the CDR3 lacked stop codons and remained in frame with V and J, and all other rearrangements were classified as non-productive. Following IMGT convention, CDR3 was defined as the stretch from the second conserved V-encoded cysteine up to the conserved J-encoded phenylalanine. The earlier analysis of more than 450 of the donors excluded sequences that lacked an unambiguous match to a single V gene segment. In an earlier analysis of several hundred of the donors, a V segment was called functional when productive rearrangements were above 56.7%, and segregating when the standard deviation between donors exceeded 5%. A statistical classification framework was built to diagnose cytomegalovirus status from the catalog of TCR beta chain sequences. In a later analysis, V and J genes were assigned by comparing TCR nucleotide sequences against IMGT/GENE-DB human TR gene sequences. The TCRdist pipeline was used in a later analysis to assign CDR3 sequences and most-parsimonious VDJ recombination scenarios. A later analysis defined each TCR beta chain by its CDR3 amino acid sequence plus V-gene family, and excluded reads lacking a unique V-gene family. In a later analysis, approximately 590 highly shared, low-generation-probability nucleotide sequences were removed to address suspected cross-contamination and a sequencing artifact. In a later analysis, a clonal expansion index for each public chain was calculated from normalized within-repertoire ranks of inferred template counts. A later analysis computed generation probabilities with a VDJ recombination model fitted to out-of-frame rearrangements, and checked the results against IGoR. A later analysis scored TCR-TCR, TCR-HLA and TCR-CMV co-occurrence with hypergeometric tests, applying a repertoire-size bias correction to TCR pairs. A later analysis estimated false discovery rates by permuting HLA or CMV assignments 20 times. In a later analysis, co-occurring TCRs were grouped using DBSCAN, with TCRdist sequence similarity added in when clustering inside HLA-allele-positive subsets. Repertoires with fewer than 30,000 or more than 120,000 public chains were left out of co-occurrence clustering, as were roughly five repertoires with anomalous nucleotide sharing. TCRdb took this table from immuneACCESS and kept in-frame rearrangements with V and J called. Such tables lack part of the clones; where checked against another copy, unresolved V genes explain under half of the gap, and the rest is unexplained. V and J calls and clone size are copied from that table; D and trimming were computed from the DNA. The sample data list 100,000 or so clones, and 60% to 80% of these were observed just once. The leading ten clones occupy roughly 3.2% of the sample.

CDR1 is given as MGHDK and CDR2 as SYGVNS, both from the germline V gene. Trimming leaves V shorter by 4 bases and J shorter by 2 bases, with the junction holding 14 bases beyond the gene matches. The CDR3 goes from the cysteine to the phenylalanine over 17 residues. Just CDR3 DNA is preserved here, 51 bases in frame from base 1. The chain uses TRBV25-1 and TRBJ2-7, with TRBD1 matching 7 junction bases. The sample was PBMCs. This receptor was identified in a man younger than 45 in good health and CMV-seronegative. The CDR3 here reads CASSGKYGTAATYEQYF. The DNA sequence reads TGTGCCAGCAGTGGAAAATATGGGACAGCCGCCACCTACGAGCAGTACTTC.